This entry features one T cell receptor (beta chain) sequence. What it recognizes is unknown. The sample belongs to a study of shared clonotypes between healthy human individuals. Among the donors, all were Caucasian adults who lived in Nashville, Tennessee. This CDR3 comprises 15 residues. V shed 2 bases and J shed 0 bases, with 11 bases lying between them. Germline CDR1 reads SGHTA; CDR2 reads FQGTGA. The protocol was immunoSEQ multiplex PCR, while the TCRdb copy is restricted to in-frame clones and leaves out a portion. The sample records about 2.4 million clones, 80% to 95% being singletons. Points from the study as a whole: Larger richness was generally estimated for naive than memory subsets. Clonotype sharing among donors was expected to depend on sequencing depth.

This clonotype originated in a young man in good health. Some clones in this sample may be carry-over from other donors' samples. The sample taken for sequencing was naive CD4+ T cells from PBMCs. Specified subset: CD45RA+ positively selected. The rearrangement uses TRBV7-3 and TRBJ2-7; D might be TRBD2 (6 bases). The chain's CDR3 is CASSLQGGNSYEQYF. In nucleotides, the CDR3 is TGTGCCAGCAGCTTACAAGGCGGGAACTCCTACGAGCAGTACTTC.